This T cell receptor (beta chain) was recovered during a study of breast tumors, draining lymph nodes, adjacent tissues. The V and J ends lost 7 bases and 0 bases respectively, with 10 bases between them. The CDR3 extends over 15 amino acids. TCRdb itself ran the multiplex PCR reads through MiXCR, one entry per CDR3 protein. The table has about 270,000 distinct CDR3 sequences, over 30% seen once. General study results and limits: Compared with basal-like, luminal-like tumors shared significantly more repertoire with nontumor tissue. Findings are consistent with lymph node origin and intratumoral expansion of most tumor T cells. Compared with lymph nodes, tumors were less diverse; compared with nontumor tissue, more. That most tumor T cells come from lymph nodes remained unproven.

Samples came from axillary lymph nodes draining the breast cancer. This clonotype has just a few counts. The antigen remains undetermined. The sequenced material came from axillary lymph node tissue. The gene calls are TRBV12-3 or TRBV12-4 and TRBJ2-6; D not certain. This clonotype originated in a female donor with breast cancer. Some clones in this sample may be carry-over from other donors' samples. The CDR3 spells CASTLDASGANVLTF. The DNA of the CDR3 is TGTGCCAGCACCCTCGACGCCTCTGGGGCCAACGTCCTGACTTTC.